Presented here are 9 T cell receptor beta chains from one specimen sequenced in a study of tumor and adjacent non-tumor tissue in lung cancer. The template was RNA from unsorted bulk tissue. This non-tumor lung sample came from over 3 cm beyond the tumor edge. Three rounds of nested PCR, following a modified ARM-PCR protocol, produced the TCRbeta library. TCRdb recomputed calls from the multiplex PCR reads with MiXCR, one row per CDR3 protein. The profile shows some 100,000 distinct CDR3 sequences, 55% to 65% of them singletons. Sequenced material: distant non-tumor lung tissue. The receptors shown here come from a man aged 25 to 40 with non-small cell lung cancer.

Turning to this clonotype: Because it lacks the conserved phenylalanine or tryptophan at the end, this CDR3 is likely a read error. The rearrangement uses TRBV4-1 and TRBJ1-1; D not certain. Germline V gene data show CDR1 as MGHRA and CDR2 as YSYEKL. The CDR3 totals 14 residues. Here the CDR3 reads CVSSQAGLDTEAFL. CDR3 nucleotides: TGCGTCAGCAGCCAAGCCGGTCTGGACACTGAAGCTTTCTTA.

The chain is built from TRBV11-2 and TRBJ2-3, with 9 bases lining up with TRBD2. V gave up 10 bases and J gave up 2 bases; unmatched junction bases: 10. Germline V gene lookup returns CDR1 SGHAT and CDR2 FQNNGV. The CDR3 has 15 amino acids. The CDR3: CATGRRGGITDTQYF. CDR3 DNA sequence: TGTGCCACCGGACGGCGGGGGGGCATCACAGATACGCAGTATTTT.

The CDR3 DNA sequence: TGTGCCAGCAGTCCCCCCCTACATGCTAGCACAGATACGCAGTATTTT. Amino acids: CASSPPLHASTDTQYF. The V call is TRBV7-9, the J call TRBJ2-3; D not resolved. Germline assignment: CDR1 SEHNR and CDR2 FQNEAQ (reference sequence). The V end lost 6 bases, the J end lost 0 bases, and 16 bases lay between the germline ends. CDR3 length equals 16 residues.

The CDR3 loop reads CSGINRVKNEQFF. CDR3 nucleotide sequence: TGCAGCGGTATCAACAGGGTAAAGAATGAGCAGTTCTTC. The rearrangement joins TRBV29-1 to TRBJ2-1, with D tentatively TRBD1 (6 bases). This CDR3 spans 13 amino acids. V was clipped by 7 bases and J by 7 bases, with 17 bases between them. Germline CDR1 reads SQVTM; CDR2 reads ANQGSEA.

The chain links TRBV29-1 to TRBJ2-2; D possibly corresponds to TRBD1 (6 bases). This CDR3 region has 13 residues. Germline V CDR1 and CDR2: SQVTM, ANQGSEA. V was trimmed by 7 bases and J by 7 bases, leaving 16 bases between them. DNA for the CDR3: TGCAGCGGGGGGCATGGGGCCCGCGGGGAGCTGTTTTTT. This encodes CSGGHGARGELFF.

A word on this clonotype: An end of the junction differs from the germline gene, which may be a read error. The chain joins TRBV20-1 to TRBJ1-2, with D possibly TRBD1 on 5 matching bases. Looked up from germline, CDR1 is DFQATT and CDR2 is SNEGSKA (reference sequence). The CDR3 is made up of 13 amino acids. The CDR3 bases are TGCAGTGCTAGAGATCCCGGACAAGATGGCTACATCTTC. Amino acid sequence: CSARDPGQDGYIF.

A word on this clonotype: Compared with germline, one end of the junction differs, possibly owing to a read error. The chain is built from TRBV29-1 and TRBJ2-1, with D unclear. Germline V CDR1 and CDR2: SQVTM, ANQGSEA. CDR3 length: 13 amino acids. The CDR3 DNA reads as TGCAACGTTGTATTGCAACAGAACAATGAGCAGTTCTTC. Protein: CNVVLQQNNEQFF.

The gene calls are TRBV5-6 and TRBJ2-3, with D perhaps TRBD1 or TRBD2 (5 bases each). Germline V CDR1 and CDR2: SGHDT, YYEEEE. This CDR3 comprises 16 residues. V was cut by 4 bases and J by 11 bases, with 26 bases left in between. The CDR3 region has the DNA TGTGCCAGCAGCCTCTTAACCGGGACGAACACAGAAAAGCAGTATTTT. Protein product: CASSLLTGTNTEKQYF. Full variable domain (outside the CDR3, taken from reference TRBV5-6 and TRBJ2-3): DAGVTQSPTHLIKTRGQQVTLRCSPKSGHDTVSWYQQALGQGPQFIFQYYEEEERQRGNFPDRFSGHQFPNYSSELNVNALLLGDSALYLCASSLLTGTNTEKQYFGPGTRLTVL.

In regard to this clonotype: A read error may produce the germline difference seen at one junction end. The chain recombines TRBV12-3 or TRBV12-4 with TRBJ2-7; D remains ambiguous. The CDR3 totals 14 residues. CDR3 sequence reads: CASSLGMPTYEQYF. CDR3 nucleotide sequence: TGTGCCAGCAGTTTGGGGATGCCCACCTACGAGCAATACTTC.